This T cell receptor beta chain was recorded in a study of blood T cell repertoires in COVID-19. Repertoires were generated with immunoSEQ multiplex PCR, while TCRdb's copy carries only in-frame clones and drops some. The sample has fewer than 200,000 clones, 84% seen once; the top ten hold approximately 14%. Trimming took 1 base from V and 7 from J; bases not matched to a gene: 6. The V gene's germline CDR1 is MGHRA and CDR2 YSYEKL. The CDR3 spans 18 residues. This clone was seen a few times. Participants spanned ages about 18 to 90 years and resided in roughly 26 US areas. What was sequenced was PBMCs or T cells enriched from blood (not recorded which). The rearrangement links TRBV4-1 to TRBJ2-6; 14 positions match TRBD2. This sequence was found in a man aged 50-59 years who had recovered from COVID-19. CDR3 in DNA: TGCGCCAGCAGCCAAGTTGCCGGGACTAGCGGGGGTGCCAACGTCCTGACTTTC. It translates to CASSQVAGTSGGANVLTF.